Described below is a single T cell receptor beta chain sequence and its context. The CDR3 spans 14 residues. Between the trimmed V and J ends, which lost 3 bases and 4 bases, there was a span of 10 bases. Per germline, CDR1 MGHRA and CDR2 YSYEKL. The sort gate was single viable CD3+CD4+CD8-CD45RO+ cells for memory CD4+ T cells. Study processing details: After removing out-of-frame reads, approximately 2.2 million distinct TCRbeta sequences remained. TCRdb's copy holds only in-frame clones and misses some; the assay was immunoSEQ multiplex PCR. Clone size and the V and J calls come from that table; the DNA yielded D and trimming. This sample has around 62,000 clones; about 76% occur once, and the top ten carry around 4.5%. This record comes from a study of memory CD4+ T cells and cytomegalovirus serostatus.

Specimen: memory CD4+ T cells from blood. V and J are TRBV4-1 and TRBJ1-3; perhaps TRBD1 as D (5 bases). The TCR originated in an adult in good health and CMV-seropositive. The CDR3 sequence: CASSQSRQGNTIYF. The CDR3 bases are TGCGCCAGCAGCCAGTCACGACAGGGAAACACCATATATTTT.